This entry lists 18 T cell receptor beta chains sequenced from one sample in a study of shared clonotypes between healthy human individuals. Some clones are missing from TCRdb's copy, which holds only in-frame ones; the method was immunoSEQ multiplex PCR. The data show 2,500,000 or so clones, with around nine tenths seen just once and over 0.12% held by the top ten. Sequenced input: naive CD4+ T cells sorted from blood. Subset in this sample: CD45RA+ positively selected. The origin of the receptors is a man aged 18 to 30 in good health.

The gene calls are TRBV7-9 and TRBJ1-5; tentatively, D is TRBD1 (6 bases). V lost 5 bases, J lost 1 base, and 15 bases lay in between. The CDR3 runs 16 residues. Germline V CDR1 and CDR2: SEHNR, FQNEAQ (reference sequence). CDR3 sequence: CASSPLQGGSNQPQHF. In nucleotides, the CDR3 is TGTGCCAGCAGCCCCCTACAGGGTGGGAGCAATCAGCCCCAGCATTTT.

V and J are TRBV2 and TRBJ1-3; D is possibly TRBD1 (5 bases). CDR1 is SNHLY and CDR2 is FYNNEI in the germline V gene. The CDR3 sequence is 16 residues long. V lost 3 bases and J lost 0, with 12 bases in between. This CDR3 reads CASSEQGSSSGNTIYF. DNA for the CDR3: TGTGCCAGCAGTGAGCAGGGCAGCAGCTCTGGAAACACCATATATTTT.

This sequence joins TRBV14 and TRBJ2-1, with D possibly matching TRBD2 (6 bases). The germline CDR1 and CDR2 sequences are SGHDN and FVKESK. The germline V and J ends were trimmed by 0 bases and 6 bases, with 24 bases remaining between them. The CDR3 has 19 residues. CDR3 in DNA: TGTGCCAGCAGCCAAGATAAAGAATCGAGGTGGAGGGATACCAATGAGCAGTTCTTC. This translates into CASSQDKESRWRDTNEQFF.

This clone appeared a single time. The chain links TRBV6-8 to TRBJ1-5; 7 bases fit TRBD1. This CDR3 contains 23 residues. Germline trimming cut 5 bases from V and 0 bases from J; bases unmatched to any gene: 28. Germline CDR1 reads MNHGY; CDR2 reads SAAAGT. The DNA of the CDR3 is TGTGCCAGCAGTCTCTTAGGGAGGGGGCTTCCCAACTACCGTCAAAATAGCAATCAGCCCCAGCATTTT. As protein: CASSLLGRGLPNYRQNSNQPQHF.

The J gene is TRBJ2-7, the V gene TRBV6-5; TRBD2 matches at 14 bases. From germline, CDR1 is MNHEY and CDR2 SVGAGI. The CDR3 totals 16 residues. J lost 5 bases, V lost 2 bases, and 5 bases had no gene match. CDR3 region: CASSYGTSGSYNEQYF. CDR3 in DNA: TGTGCCAGCAGTTACGGGACTAGCGGGAGTTACAACGAGCAGTACTTC.

The rearrangement joins TRBV4-3 to TRBJ2-1; 9 bases match TRBD2. CDR3 size: 14 residues. The J segment lost 2 bases and the V segment lost 5 bases, leaving 1 base of the junction unmatched. Germline assignment: CDR1 LGHNA and CDR2 YSLEER. In DNA form, the CDR3 reads TGCGCCAGCAGCGCGGGAGGGCCCTACAATGAGCAGTTCTTC. This encodes CASSAGGPYNEQFF.

V gene TRBV30 combines with J gene TRBJ2-7, with D unclear. Germline CDR1 and CDR2: GTSNPN and SVGIG (reference sequence). This CDR3 spans 16 amino acids. The germline V and J ends were trimmed by 1 base and 2 bases, with 18 bases remaining between them. The CDR3 DNA follows: TGTGCCTGGAGTGCGGCCTATACGCACTTCACCTACGAGCAGTACTTC. It yields the protein CAWSAAYTHFTYEQYF.

The V and J genes are TRBV5-1 and TRBJ2-2, with 9 bases lining up with TRBD1. Unmatched junction bases numbered 6, after V lost 6 bases and J lost 6 bases. The germline V gene encodes CDR1 SGHRS and CDR2 YFSETQ. This CDR3 is 14 amino acids long. The CDR3 DNA reads as TGCGCCAGCATCGGACAGGGGAAGGCCGGGGAGCTGTTTTTT. Its translation is CASIGQGKAGELFF.

This chain links TRBV6-5 with TRBJ2-7; 13 nucleotides line up with TRBD2. V lost 5 bases and J lost 2; bases outside the gene matches: 3. The CDR3 has 15 amino acids. Germline-derived CDR1 and CDR2 are MNHEY and SVGAGI. CDR3: CASSRLAGGTYEQYF. Here the CDR3 DNA reads TGTGCCAGCAGTCGACTAGCGGGAGGAACCTACGAGCAGTACTTC.

This chain joins TRBV30 and TRBJ1-5; D uncertain. The CDR3 has 14 residues. Trimming pared 0 bases from V and 7 bases from J, leaving 13 bases between. The germline V gene encodes CDR1 GTSNPN and CDR2 SVGIG (reference sequence). CDR3 sequence (DNA): TGTGCCTGGAGTGTTTGGGGAGTTAACCAGCCCCAGCATTTT. Protein: CAWSVWGVNQPQHF.

The rearrangement joins TRBV5-6 to TRBJ1-3; D is perhaps TRBD1 (5 bases). Per the germline V gene, CDR1 is SGHDT and CDR2 is YYEEEE. The V and J ends lost 3 bases and 0 bases respectively, with 16 bases between them. This CDR3 is built from 17 residues. CDR3 sequence reads: CASSSTSTAYSGNTIYF. For the CDR3, the DNA is TGTGCCAGCAGCTCAACCTCGACAGCCTACTCTGGAAACACCATATATTTT.

The CDR3 reads CASTRQGSGEQYF. In DNA, the CDR3 is TGTGCCAGCACAAGACAGGGTAGTGGCGAGCAGTACTTC. The chain couples TRBV6-5 to TRBJ2-7; 7 bases map to TRBD1. The V gene's germline CDR1 is MNHEY and CDR2 SVGAGI. The CDR3 loop spans 13 amino acids. J gave up 6 bases and V 7 bases, and 9 bases lay outside the gene matches.

The chain recombines TRBV7-2 with TRBJ1-1; 7 nucleotides align to TRBD1. V shed 2 bases, J shed 2 bases, and the junction held 11 bases outside the gene matches. Germline-derived CDR1 and CDR2 are SGHTA and FQGNSA. The CDR3 totals 17 residues. CDR3 residues: CASSLRLGTEKNTEAFF. Written as DNA, the CDR3 is TGTGCCAGCAGCTTAAGGCTTGGGACAGAAAAAAACACTGAAGCTTTCTTT.

The CDR3 DNA reads as TGTGCCAGCAGTTTATATCCAGCGGGGGAGCAAGAGACCCAGTACTTC. Translation: CASSLYPAGEQETQYF. This chain uses TRBV27 with TRBJ2-5, with 8 positions matching TRBD2. V gave up 1 base and J gave up 2 bases; unmatched junction bases: 6. The CDR3 runs to 16 residues. Germline CDR1 and CDR2: MNHEY and SMNVEV (reference sequence).

Points on this clone: The same CDR3 is also encoded by other DNA sequences in this sample. The chain recombines TRBV19 with TRBJ1-2; weak D call: TRBD1 (5 bases). The CDR3 extends over 13 amino acids. Germline V gives CDR1 LNHDA, CDR2 SQIVND (reference sequence). V was pared by 5 bases and J by 7 bases, with 14 bases between. The CDR3 nucleotides are TGTGCCAGTAGTCCGGGGCCGGGCGCTGGCTACACCTTC. Translation: CASSPGPGAGYTF.

This chain joins TRBV5-1 and TRBJ2-7; TRBD1 matches 7 bases. This CDR3 comprises 15 residues. Germline V gene sequence: CDR1 SGHRS, CDR2 YFSETQ. V lost 2 bases to trimming and J lost 2 bases; unmatched junction nucleotides: 7. CDR3 DNA: TGCGCCAGCAGCTTTAGCCCGGGACAGCCCTACGAGCAGTACTTC. The encoded protein is CASSFSPGQPYEQYF.

This sequence joins TRBV5-1 and TRBJ1-1; D is undetermined. Trimming removed 4 bases from V and 4 bases from J, with 11 bases in between. CDR1 is SGHRS, CDR2 YFSETQ, per germline. There are 13 residues in the CDR3. The CDR3 here is CASSLRLSTEAFF. In DNA, the CDR3 is TGCGCCAGCAGCCTGAGACTCAGCACTGAAGCTTTCTTT.

The chain is built from TRBV6-5 and TRBJ1-2, with D uncertain. Germline assignment: CDR1 MNHEY and CDR2 SVGAGI. There are 11 residues in the CDR3. Trimming pared 2 bases from V and 6 bases from J, leaving 4 bases between. DNA for the CDR3: TGTGCCAGCAGTTACGGCCATGGCTACACCTTC. Translation gives CASSYGHGYTF.